The 17 T cell receptor beta chains given below trace back to one sample, sequenced in a study of T cell responses to AZD1222 COVID-19 vaccine. Here immunoSEQ multiplex PCR was the method, and the copy in TCRdb shows in-frame clones only, minus some. The repertoire holds some 120,000 clones, with around 88% as singletons. The specimen comprised peripheral blood, sampled on day 0 of MenACWY control vaccination. The receptors were sampled from an adult in good health.

This chain joins TRBV7-9 and TRBJ1-6, with 10 nucleotides matching TRBD1. J gave up 13 bases and V 6 bases, and 9 bases lay outside the gene matches. This CDR3 region has 14 residues. In germline, CDR1 is SEHNR, CDR2 FQNEAQ (reference sequence). In DNA, the CDR3 is TGTGCCAGCAGGCCGGGACAGGGGTCTGTCCCCCTCCACTTT. This gives the protein CASRPGQGSVPLHF. Combining the CDR3 with reference TRBV7-9 and TRBJ1-6 gives the whole variable domain DTGVSQNPRHKITKRGQNVTFRCDPISEHNRLYWYRQTLGQGPEFLTYFQNEAQLEKSRLLSDRFSAERPKGSFSTLEIQRTEQGDSAMYLCASRPGQGSVPLHFGNGTRLTVT.

The gene calls are TRBV2 and TRBJ1-1; perhaps TRBD1 as D (6 bases). The CDR3 runs 15 residues. CDR1 SNHLY and CDR2 FYNNEI come from the germline V gene. V was clipped by 1 base and J by 0 bases, with 9 bases between them. The CDR3 DNA sequence: TGTGCCAGCAGTGAAGGGACAGACATGAACACTGAAGCTTTCTTT. Amino acids: CASSEGTDMNTEAFF. Supplemented by reference TRBV2 and TRBJ1-1, the full variable domain reads EPEVTQTPSHQVTQMGQEVILRCVPISNHLYFYWYRQILGQKVEFLVSFYNNEISEKSEIFDDQFSVERPDGSNFTLKIRSTKLEDSAMYFCASSEGTDMNTEAFFGQGTRLTVV.

The chain joins TRBV7-9 to TRBJ2-1; 12 bases are a match to TRBD2. The germline gives CDR1 SEHNR, CDR2 FQNEAQ (reference sequence). Unmatched junction bases numbered 8, after V lost 1 base and J lost 13 bases. This CDR3 contains 15 residues. The CDR3 protein is CASSLGLAGGLYQFF. Here the CDR3 DNA reads TGTGCCAGCAGCTTAGGCCTAGCGGGAGGGTTATATCAGTTCTTC.

This rearrangement joins TRBV27 to TRBJ1-5, with D hard to call. Germline V gene lookup returns CDR1 MNHEY and CDR2 SMNVEV (reference sequence). Trimming stripped 0 bases from V and 2 bases from J, with 8 bases between. The CDR3 consists of 15 residues. CDR3 protein: CASSLSIGGNQPQHF. For the CDR3, the DNA is TGTGCCAGCAGTTTATCCATCGGGGGCAATCAGCCCCAGCATTTT.

The chain has TRBV5-5 and TRBJ1-1; D is uncertain. The CDR3 consists of 15 residues. The V gene's germline CDR1 is SGHKS and CDR2 YYEKEE (reference sequence). The V end was cut by 0 bases, the J end by 4 bases, with 13 bases between. CDR3 nucleotides: TGTGCCAGCAGCTTGGCCTCGACGGTCCTCACTGAAGCTTTCTTT. Encoded protein: CASSLASTVLTEAFF.

This clone was recorded a few times. The rearrangement links TRBV11-2 to TRBJ2-7; D is ambiguous. V shed 8 bases and J shed 1 base, with 6 bases lying between them. The CDR3 consists of 11 residues. CDR1 SGHAT and CDR2 FQNNGV come from the germline V gene. CDR3 coding DNA: TGTGCCAGCTCAGGATCCTACGAGCAGTACTTC. Its protein is CASSGSYEQYF.

The chain recombines TRBV11-3 with TRBJ1-1; 7 bases agree with TRBD1. The germline gives CDR1 SGHNT, CDR2 YENEEA. This CDR3 has 12 residues. The ends lost 1 base at V and 10 bases at J; junction bases unmatched: 3. CDR3 residues: CASSLGDSGAFF. The CDR3 DNA sequence: TGTGCCAGCAGCTTAGGGGACAGCGGAGCTTTCTTT.

The chain recombines TRBV12-3 or TRBV12-4 with TRBJ1-6, with unresolved D. The length of the CDR3 is 13 residues. The V and J ends lost 3 bases and 7 bases respectively, with 7 bases between them. The CDR3: CASSLAPNSPLHF. The CDR3 DNA reads as TGTGCCAGCAGTTTGGCCCCGAATTCACCCCTCCACTTT.

V gene TRBV1 combines with J gene TRBJ2-7; the table's D gene call, TRBD1, was not cross checked with the DNA. TRBV1 is noted as a pseudogene. The CDR3 runs to 15 residues. The CDR3 spells CTSSQDGQAPYEQYF. The DNA for the CDR3 is TGCACCAGCAGCCAAGATGGGCAGGCGCCCTACGAGCAGTACTTC.

The chain has TRBV30 and TRBJ1-5, with 9 bases lining up with TRBD1. Trimming removed 5 bases from V and 6 bases from J; junction bases left unmatched: 5. The CDR3 consists of 13 residues. Looked up from germline, CDR1 is GTSNPN and CDR2 is SVGIG (reference sequence). The CDR3, as DNA: TGTGCCTGGGGGACAGGGTTGGGTCAGCCCCAGCATTTT. Amino acids: CAWGTGLGQPQHF. Supplemented by reference TRBV30 and TRBJ1-5, the full variable domain reads SQTIHQWPATLVQPVGSPLSLECTVEGTSNPNLYWYRQAAGRGLQLLFYSVGIGQISSEVPQNLSASRPQDRQFILSSKKLLLSDSGFYLCAWGTGLGQPQHFGDGTRLSIL.

V and J are TRBV25-1 and TRBJ2-3, with no clear D. The CDR3 contains 15 residues. V was cut by 4 bases and J by 2 bases, with 13 bases left in between. Germline V gives CDR1 MGHDK, CDR2 SYGVNS. CDR3: CASSVTRPHTDTQYF. The CDR3 coding sequence is TGTGCCAGCAGTGTAACCCGGCCCCACACAGATACGCAGTATTTT.

This clone was observed a handful of times. This rearrangement joins TRBV30 to TRBJ2-3; D is possibly TRBD2 (7 bases). Trimming took 0 bases from V and 6 from J, leaving 16 bases between them. The germline CDR1 and CDR2 sequences are GTSNPN and SVGIG (reference sequence). The CDR3 runs to 15 residues. The CDR3 coding sequence is TGTGCCTGGAGTGTAGGGGGGGTAGATAGGGATACGCAGTATTTT. Translated: CAWSVGGVDRDTQYF.

This chain uses TRBV5-1 with TRBJ2-1; perhaps TRBD2 as D (5 bases). CDR3 length equals 13 residues. The V end was cut by 5 bases, the J end by 9 bases, with 15 bases between. CDR1 is SGHRS, CDR2 YFSETQ, per germline. The CDR3 region has the DNA TGCGCCAGCAGAGCGGATGTGGGCGGTGAGCAGTTCTTC. It encodes CASRADVGGEQFF.

In this sample, this clone turned up once. V gene TRBV6-5 combines with J gene TRBJ1-2; D uncertain. V was shortened by 6 bases and J by 8 bases, with 13 bases between the two germline ends. Germline V gene lookup returns CDR1 MNHEY and CDR2 SVGAGI. The CDR3 is 12 residues long. CDR3 sequence (DNA): TGTGCCAGCAGAGGAGGGAGTTGGGGCTACACCTTC. Translated, it gives CASRGGSWGYTF.

The rearrangement links TRBV11-1 to TRBJ2-1; D perhaps matches TRBD1 (6 bases). V lost 5 bases to trimming and J lost 8 bases, with 10 bases between them. The CDR3 is 12 residues long. Germline-derived CDR1 and CDR2 are SGHAT and FQDESV (reference sequence). The CDR3 DNA sequence: TGTGCCAGCAGCCCTAACAGGGATGAGCAGTTCTTC. Amino acid sequence: CASSPNRDEQFF.

The chain recombines TRBV30 with TRBJ2-1; TRBD2 matches at 13 bases. Germline trimming cut 1 base from V and 9 bases from J; bases unmatched to any gene: 9. CDR1 is GTSNPN and CDR2 is SVGIG in the germline V gene (reference sequence). The CDR3 sequence is 16 residues long. The CDR3 loop reads CAWSAQPGLAGIEQFF. CDR3 DNA sequence: TGTGCCTGGAGTGCTCAGCCGGGACTAGCGGGAATTGAGCAGTTCTTC.

This clone occurred a few times. CDR3 sequence: CASSVQGGNSPLHF. Here the CDR3 DNA reads TGTGCCAGCAGCGTACAGGGGGGAAATTCACCCCTCCACTTT. The V and J genes are TRBV9 and TRBJ1-6; 7 nucleotides match TRBD1. This CDR3 has 14 residues. Germline V gene lookup returns CDR1 SGDLS and CDR2 YYNGEE. The V segment lost 1 base and the J segment 7 bases; nucleotides outside the gene matches: 2.